What follows are 18 T cell receptor beta chains derived from one specimen sequenced in a study of vaccination and CD4 T cells after COVID-19. Antigens of these TCRs are unknown. Treatment indicated: roughly nine-day PBMC culture with coronavirus spike peptide pools or control peptides (ViraFEST assay). Sequence data for DNA of cultured CD4+ T cells were generated by the Oncomine TCR Beta short-read assay. TCRdb independently ran MiXCR on the PCR reads; one entry per CDR3 protein. This table has just over 14,000 distinct CDR3 sequences, 40% to 65% appearing once. The specimen was CD4+ T cells from blood, cultured in vitro. These TCRs come from a human donor who had recovered from COVID-19.

This clonotype is labeled as medium-sized. The DNA of the CDR3 is TGCAGTGCTCCAACCGGAGGGGCAGTGAGCGGCTACACCTTC. Translated, it gives CSAPTGGAVSGYTF. The chain couples TRBV20-1 to TRBJ1-2; D may be TRBD1 (5 bases). The V and J ends lost 5 bases and 8 bases respectively, with 21 bases between them. The CDR3 sequence is 14 residues long. Germline values: CDR1 DFQATT, CDR2 SNEGSKA (reference sequence).

This chain joins TRBV5-4 and TRBJ1-2; 8 positions agree with TRBD1. The CDR3 runs 14 residues. The trim removed 3 bases at V and 2 bases at J, leaving 3 bases unmatched. Germline V CDR1 and CDR2: SGHNT, YYREEE (reference sequence). Here the CDR3 reads CASSSRGLNYGYTF. CDR3 bases: TGTGCCAGCAGCTCCAGGGGGCTAAACTATGGCTACACCTTC.

This clonotype was seen only a few times. The chain has TRBV20-1 and TRBJ1-1; TRBD1 aligns across 7 bases. After removal of 6 bases from V and 2 bases from J, the junction contained 9 bases not matched to a gene. The length of the CDR3 is 14 residues. CDR1 is DFQATT, CDR2 SNEGSKA, per germline (reference sequence). The DNA for the CDR3 is TGCAGTGCCGCCCGACAGGGCTTAAACACTGAAGCTTTCTTT. Its translation is CSAARQGLNTEAFF.

V gene TRBV10-1 combines with J gene TRBJ2-2; 7 nucleotides agree with TRBD2. CDR1 is WNHNN, CDR2 SYGVQD, per germline (reference sequence). V shed 2 bases and J 4 bases; nucleotides not matched to a gene: 7. The length of the CDR3 is 16 residues. Written as DNA, the CDR3 is TGCGCCAGCAGTGAGGGTACTAGCGCTGCCACCGGGGAGCTGTTTTTT. This codes for CASSEGTSAATGELFF.

The J gene is TRBJ2-3, the V gene TRBV24-1; no clear D gene. Germline V gene lookup returns CDR1 KGHDR and CDR2 SFDVKD. This CDR3 has 16 amino acids. Trimming shortened V by 3 bases and J by 3 bases, and 15 bases separated the two germline ends. The CDR3 bases are TGTGCCACCAGTGATGGGAAGGGTGCCTATACAGATACGCAGTATTTT. As protein: CATSDGKGAYTDTQYF.

J is TRBJ1-5 and V is TRBV20-1; D remains ambiguous. The germline CDR1 and CDR2 sequences are DFQATT and SNEGSKA (reference sequence). V lost 1 base and J 0 bases, leaving 10 bases between the germline ends. CDR3 length: 15 residues. CDR3 coding DNA: TGCAGTGCTAGAGTTTTACAGAATAGCAATCAGCCCCAGCATTTT. Protein product: CSARVLQNSNQPQHF.

In this sample, this clonotype turned up a few times. The rearrangement joins TRBV24-1 to TRBJ1-2; D unresolved. The CDR3 extends over 14 amino acids. Trimming took 4 bases from V and 2 from J, leaving 10 bases between them. Germline V lookup: CDR1 KGHDR, CDR2 SFDVKD. CDR3 in DNA: TGTGCCACCAGTGACAGTCGGTCCAACTATGGCTACACCTTC. This codes for CATSDSRSNYGYTF.

The V gene is TRBV6-1, the J gene TRBJ2-5; D ambiguous. Germline V lookup: CDR1 MNHNS, CDR2 SASEGT. The CDR3 length is 14 residues. V was trimmed by 4 bases and J by 4 bases, leaving 13 bases between them. CDR3 DNA sequence: TGTGCCAGCAGTGTGGCAACTCAGCTAGAGACCCAGTACTTC. Its protein product is CASSVATQLETQYF.

Here the CDR3 reads CASTPSGTYSPLHF. The CDR3 DNA reads as TGTGCCAGCACACCGTCCGGAACGTATTCACCCCTCCACTTT. The V gene is TRBV6-2 or TRBV6-3, the J gene TRBJ1-6; no definite D call. The CDR3 spans 14 residues. From germline, CDR1 is MNHEY and CDR2 SVGEGT. The V end was cut by 7 bases, the J end by 8 bases, with 15 bases between.

Concerning this clonotype: A read error may account for a junction end that differs from germline. The chain uses TRBV12-3 or TRBV12-4 and TRBJ1-1; TRBD1 matches 8 bases. This CDR3 has 15 amino acids. The CDR3 DNA sequence: TGTGCCAGCAGTCACAGGGGGGGGTGGAACGCTGAAGCTTTCTTT. It specifies CASSHRGGWNAEAFF.

V gene TRBV7-3 combines with J gene TRBJ2-1; D gene unclear. This CDR3 has 15 amino acids. The ends were cut back, 2 bases at V and 4 bases at J, with 12 bases in the middle. CDR1 and CDR2 from the germline V gene are SGHTA and FQGTGA. CDR3 in DNA: TGTGCCAGCAGCTTATCTGGAGCCCCATACAATGAGCAGTTCTTC. Its protein is CASSLSGAPYNEQFF.

The chain links TRBV5-1 to TRBJ2-7; D uncertain. This CDR3 has 14 amino acids. Between the trimmed V and J ends, which lost 2 bases and 2 bases, there was a span of 11 bases. The germline V gene has CDR1 SGHRS and CDR2 YFSETQ. CDR3 bases: TGCGCCAGCAGCTTTTCCCAGTCAGCCTACGAGCAGTACTTC. It encodes CASSFSQSAYEQYF.

By sample fraction, this clonotype is medium-sized (0.01 to 0.1%). The chain employs TRBV20-1 and TRBJ2-7; tentatively, D is TRBD1 or TRBD2 (5 bases each). CDR1 DFQATT and CDR2 SNEGSKA come from the germline V gene (reference sequence). The CDR3 runs to 16 residues. With 2 bases removed from V and 5 bases from J, the gap between germline ends came to 22 bases. CDR3 amino acids: CSARPVPDSGGNEQYF. CDR3 bases: TGCAGTGCTAGACCAGTTCCCGACAGTGGAGGCAACGAGCAGTACTTC.

This clonotype was counted only a few times. The chain carries TRBV7-2 and TRBJ1-1, with D perhaps TRBD1 (5 bases). The CDR3 has 14 amino acids. Trimming cost V 2 bases and J 1 base, with 8 bases left between them. Germline values: CDR1 SGHTA, CDR2 FQGNSA. CDR3 residues: CASSLPGGNTEAFF. For the CDR3, the DNA is TGTGCCAGCAGCTTACCTGGGGGGAACACTGAAGCTTTCTTT.

The rearrangement joins TRBV7-3 to TRBJ1-2; D is possibly TRBD1 (5 bases). Germline CDR1 SGHTA, CDR2 FQGTGA. The CDR3 runs 13 residues. The V gene lost 3 bases and the J gene lost 4 bases, with 9 bases spanning the gap. The CDR3 reads CASSFPGGYGYTF. CDR3 bases: TGTGCCAGCAGCTTCCCCGGGGGCTATGGCTACACCTTC. The full variable domain, its missing parts supplied by reference TRBV7-3 and TRBJ1-2, is GAGVSQTPSNKVTEKGKYVELRCDPISGHTALYWYRQSLGQGPEFLIYFQGTGAADDSGLPNDRFFAVRPEGSVSTLKIQRTERGDSAVYLCASSFPGGYGYTFGSGTRLTVV.

The V gene is TRBV7-8, the J gene TRBJ1-6; possible D gene TRBD1, 5 bases. The V end lost 1 base, the J end lost 8 bases, and 9 bases lay between the germline ends. In germline, CDR1 is SGHVS, CDR2 FQNEAQ. There are 14 residues in the CDR3. Written as DNA, the CDR3 is TGTGCCAGCAGCTTAGGGGGGGTTGATTCACCCCTCCACTTT. It yields the protein CASSLGGVDSPLHF.

In its sample, this clonotype was seen once. The J gene is TRBJ1-2, the V gene TRBV7-9; D call uncertain. The CDR3 covers 14 residues. Germline V gene data show CDR1 as SEHNR and CDR2 as FQNEAQ (reference sequence). Trimming removed 1 base from V and 5 bases from J, with 11 bases in between. The chain's CDR3 is CASSLGSLEYGYTF. CDR3 coding DNA: TGTGCCAGCAGCTTAGGGAGCCTAGAATATGGCTACACCTTC.

This clonotype was detected only once. The V gene is TRBV30, the J gene TRBJ1-1; D is undetermined. Germline lookup yields CDR1 GTSNPN and CDR2 SVGIG (reference sequence). V was trimmed by 0 bases and J by 11 bases, leaving 10 bases between them. CDR3 length: 11 amino acids. The CDR3 region is CAWSVSARAFF. The DNA for the CDR3 is TGTGCCTGGAGTGTATCGGCGCGGGCTTTCTTT.